Shown below are 5 T cell receptor beta chains from a single sample sequenced in a study of beta chain features in type 1 diabetes. The whole isolated RNA underwent reverse transcription, so sequencing captured expressed TCRB transcripts. The protocol was immunoSEQ multiplex PCR, while the TCRdb copy is restricted to in-frame clones and leaves out a portion. Here the sample spans roughly 300,000 clones, roughly an eighth being singletons. No antigen is known for these receptors. Study-level points and caveats: In all four CD4+ subsets, TCRB CDR3 length was significantly, moderately reduced in type 1 diabetes.

Sequenced material: naive CD4+ T cells from blood. These TCRs come from a man aged 25 to 45 with type 1 diabetes.

This clone was counted a few times. V is TRBV14 and J is TRBJ2-1, with 12 bases identical to TRBD2. This CDR3 has 17 residues. CDR1 is SGHDN, CDR2 FVKESK, per germline. V lost 0 bases, J lost 8 bases, and 8 bases stayed unmatched. The CDR3 nucleotides read TGTGCCAGCAGCCAAGAGGAGACTAGCGGGAGATCGTATGAGCAGTTCTTC. Protein product: CASSQEETSGRSYEQFF.

This clone was seen more than once but under ten times. This rearrangement joins TRBV2 to TRBJ2-5, with a weak D call TRBD1 (6 bases). The CDR3 contains 14 residues. CDR1 is SNHLY and CDR2 is FYNNEI in the germline V gene. V gave up 6 bases and J gave up 0 bases, with 11 bases separating them. CDR3 coding DNA: TGTGCCAGCAGCGCAGGGGCTTACCAAGAGACCCAGTACTTC. Its translation is CASSAGAYQETQYF.

The chain couples TRBV28 to TRBJ2-4; TRBD1 is a possible D gene (6 bases). The CDR3 is made up of 12 amino acids. CDR1 MDHEN and CDR2 SYDVKM come from the germline V gene. With 10 bases removed from V and 9 bases from J, the gap between germline ends came to 16 bases. The CDR3 nucleotides read TGTGCCATAAACCGGGAAGGGGGCATTCAGTACTTC. This encodes CAINREGGIQYF. Based on the CDR3 plus reference TRBV28 and TRBJ2-4, the full variable domain is DVKVTQSSRYLVKRTGEKVFLECVQDMDHENMFWYRQDPGLGLRLIYFSYDVKMKEKGDIPEGYSVSREKKERFSLILESASTNQTSMYLCAINREGGIQYFGAGTRLSVL.

This clone occurred a few times. The junction differs from germline at one of its ends, possibly a read error. The chain links TRBV11-3 to TRBJ2-7; 10 bases match TRBD2. The CDR3 is made up of 15 amino acids. CDR1 and CDR2 from the germline V gene are SGHNT and YENEEA. The CDR3 bases are TGTGCCAGCAGTTTAGCGGGAGGAGTCTCCTACGAGCAGTACTTC. Its translation is CASSLAGGVSYEQYF.

V gene TRBV7-8 combines with J gene TRBJ2-5, with D unresolved. Germline values: CDR1 SGHVS, CDR2 FQNEAQ. The CDR3 has 14 residues. The V and J ends lost 0 bases and 5 bases respectively, with 10 bases between them. The CDR3 sequence: CASSLARTIETQYF. Written as DNA, the CDR3 is TGTGCCAGCAGCTTAGCGCGTACGATCGAGACCCAGTACTTC.